The source of this T cell receptor beta chain is a study of T cells in Graves' hyperthyroidism and ophthalmopathy. Study results and caveats: In the blood, most expanded thyroid clonotypes above 0.001 appeared as well.

This clonotype was recorded many times. Its antigen is unidentified. Active moderate-to-severe ophthalmopathy, Clinical Activity Score at least 3, NOSPECS at least 4, under 3 months' duration. Isolation of PBMCs was performed on around 9.8 ml fresh peripheral blood. RNA transcripts provided the source from which TCR beta CDR3 regions were amplified. TCR CDR3 regions were first amplified by RT-PCR with HTBI primers. TCRdb re-analysed the multiplex PCR reads in MiXCR, keeping a single row per CDR3 protein. The data hold about 600,000 distinct CDR3 sequences, with 12% to 15% observed a single time. With V trimmed by 1 base and J by 4 bases, 4 bases remained unmatched. This CDR3 spans 15 amino acids. Germline lookup yields CDR1 MDHEN and CDR2 SYDVKM.

The rearrangement joins TRBV28 to TRBJ2-3; 8 bases match TRBD1. This receptor was identified in a woman between 18 and 29 years old with Graves' ophthalmopathy. Input material: blood. The CDR3 DNA reads TGTGCCAGCAGTTTATACCAGGGGGCCGCAGATACGCAGTATTTT. Protein sequence: CASSLYQGAADTQYF.